This is a list of T cell receptor beta chains from one sample in a study of PD-1 blockade in mismatch repair-deficient tumors. Clones were read by immunoSEQ multiplex PCR, and TCRdb kept only the in-frame ones, dropping some. The sample has 40,000 or so clones; 75% to 85% are singletons. The sequences come from peripheral blood, collected 4 weeks after starting pembrolizumab. The receptors were gathered from an adult with mismatch repair-deficient cancer. CDR3s leave out the opening cysteine and the closing phenylalanine or tryptophan. Fields, in order: V gene, D gene, J gene, CDR3 protein. The D gene is left open where the match is weak.

V gene: TRBV28; D gene: -; J gene: TRBJ1-1; CDR3 protein: ASSYTTNTEAF
V gene: TRBV7-9; D gene: -; J gene: TRBJ1-2; CDR3 protein: ALDEAANYGYT
V gene: TRBV28; D gene: TRBD2; J gene: TRBJ2-2; CDR3 protein: ASTTLSGRGSGELF
V gene: TRBV6-5; D gene: TRBD2; J gene: TRBJ2-3; CDR3 protein: ASSYGEGGVGTQY
V gene: TRBV5-4; D gene: -; J gene: TRBJ2-5; CDR3 protein: ASSSGGTQETQY
V gene: TRBV4-2; D gene: -; J gene: TRBJ2-7; CDR3 protein: ASSQGGHPSYEQY
V gene: TRBV4-1; D gene: -; J gene: TRBJ2-4; CDR3 protein: ASSQDLLLGIALVKNIQY
V gene: TRBV5-1; D gene: -; J gene: TRBJ2-6; CDR3 protein: ASSFRAPVAGANVLT
V gene: TRBV6-1; D gene: TRBD1; J gene: TRBJ2-7; CDR3 protein: ASSGQGRDEQY
V gene: TRBV9; D gene: -; J gene: TRBJ1-1; CDR3 protein: ASSPGLGNTEAF
V gene: TRBV2; D gene: TRBD1; J gene: TRBJ2-7; CDR3 protein: ASSRAIRDRGYEQY
V gene: TRBV7-9; D gene: -; J gene: TRBJ1-1; CDR3 protein: ASSWEGNTEAF
V gene: TRBV6-5; D gene: -; J gene: TRBJ2-2; CDR3 protein: ASSYSTVNTGELF
V gene: TRBV11-3; D gene: -; J gene: TRBJ2-7; CDR3 protein: ASSQEFHEQY
V gene: TRBV6-6; D gene: TRBD1; J gene: TRBJ2-4; CDR3 protein: ASSNYRGNIQY
V gene: TRBV28; D gene: -; J gene: TRBJ2-1; CDR3 protein: ASTTSRDNDNEQF
V gene: TRBV4-3; D gene: -; J gene: TRBJ2-3; CDR3 protein: ASSQEGRGGTDTQY
V gene: TRBV5-4; D gene: TRBD2; J gene: TRBJ2-1; CDR3 protein: ASSSAGERAVNEQF
V gene: TRBV4-2; D gene: TRBD1; J gene: TRBJ2-7; CDR3 protein: ASSLEQGASYEQY
V gene: TRBV12-5; D gene: -; J gene: TRBJ2-1; CDR3 protein: ASGFTGGSSYNEQF
V gene: TRBV10-3; D gene: TRBD2; J gene: TRBJ2-7; CDR3 protein: AISELGTSGPRSYEQY
V gene: TRBV28; D gene: TRBD2; J gene: TRBJ2-1; CDR3 protein: ASSFGTSGDEQF
V gene: TRBV27; D gene: -; J gene: TRBJ2-6; CDR3 protein: ASSDFSGANVLT
V gene: TRBV29-1; D gene: -; J gene: TRBJ2-2; CDR3 protein: SVEFVSSGELF
V gene: TRBV2; D gene: TRBD2; J gene: TRBJ2-1; CDR3 protein: ASSGTSRNEQF
V gene: TRBV9; D gene: -; J gene: TRBJ2-1; CDR3 protein: ASSSGSNEQF
V gene: TRBV12-5; D gene: -; J gene: TRBJ2-7; CDR3 protein: ASGLVIGQETYEQY
V gene: TRBV7-6; D gene: TRBD2; J gene: TRBJ2-7; CDR3 protein: ASSSLAGSVRIPGYEQY
V gene: TRBV19; D gene: TRBD1; J gene: TRBJ1-1; CDR3 protein: ASSTGTGIAEAF
V gene: TRBV5-4; D gene: TRBD2; J gene: TRBJ2-3; CDR3 protein: ASSFSSGGMH
V gene: TRBV10-2; D gene: -; J gene: TRBJ1-2; CDR3 protein: ASRGDRDSDGYT
V gene: TRBV28; D gene: -; J gene: TRBJ2-4; CDR3 protein: ASSLSSSGILAKNIQY
V gene: TRBV6-4; D gene: -; J gene: TRBJ2-3; CDR3 protein: ASSDSAGSDTQY
V gene: TRBV29-1; D gene: TRBD2; J gene: TRBJ2-2; CDR3 protein: SVEGGESGELF
V gene: TRBV2; D gene: TRBD1; J gene: TRBJ2-5; CDR3 protein: ASSELRDRTSFQETQY
V gene: TRBV7-8; D gene: -; J gene: TRBJ1-5; CDR3 protein: ASSLFGTANQPQH
V gene: TRBV6-1; D gene: -; J gene: TRBJ1-2; CDR3 protein: ASSLTSYGYT
V gene: TRBV19; D gene: -; J gene: TRBJ2-5; CDR3 protein: ASSIGQKETQY
V gene: TRBV4-1; D gene: TRBD1; J gene: TRBJ2-1; CDR3 protein: ASSQGDSSQF
V gene: TRBV28; D gene: -; J gene: TRBJ2-7; CDR3 protein: ASSPHGHEQY
V gene: TRBV9; D gene: -; J gene: TRBJ2-6; CDR3 protein: ASSPYSVGGANVLT
V gene: TRBV2; D gene: -; J gene: TRBJ2-7; CDR3 protein: ASESRFPSYEQY
V gene: TRBV6-5; D gene: -; J gene: TRBJ2-5; CDR3 protein: ASSSRQKKEAQY